These 5 T cell receptor beta chains share one sample of origin, sequenced in a study of T cell repertoires in cytomegalovirus infection. In TCRdb, the reads were re-called with MiXCR into one record per CDR3 protein. Of under 850,000 distinct CDR3 sequences detected, under 40% appear once; the ten largest clones hold around 2.8%. The sequenced material came from PBMCs. The receptors were gathered from a human donor in good health (CMV status not recorded). Some clones in this sample may be carry-over from other donors' samples.

The V gene is TRBV5-4, the J gene TRBJ2-1; possibly TRBD2 for D (6 bases). Trimming pared 3 bases from V and 10 bases from J, leaving 23 bases between. The germline gives CDR1 SGHNT, CDR2 YYREEE (reference sequence). The length of the CDR3 is 16 residues. CDR3 loop: CASSSPRGTGIWEQFF. In DNA form, the CDR3 reads TGTGCCAGCAGCTCCCCCCGGGGGACGGGAATTTGGGAGCAGTTCTTC.

This clonotype came up a few times. The V and J genes are TRBV28 and TRBJ2-5; the D is unclear. Looked up from germline, CDR1 is MDHEN and CDR2 is SYDVKM. The CDR3 contains 14 residues. V lost 6 bases, J lost 1 base, and 12 bases lay in between. Written as DNA, the CDR3 is TGTGCCAGCAGCCGACCGAAAGGCCAAGAGACCCAGTACTTC. Its protein is CASSRPKGQETQYF.

In its sample, this clonotype was seen a few times. The V call is TRBV28, the J call TRBJ2-3; no definite D call. In germline, CDR1 is MDHEN, CDR2 SYDVKM. The CDR3 runs to 15 residues. The V end was cut by 2 bases, the J end by 4 bases, with 13 bases between. In DNA, the CDR3 is TGTGCCAGCAGTTTAGCGGAGATTGAATCAGATACGCAGTATTTT. It codes for CASSLAEIESDTQYF.

Points on this clonotype: The germline gene is not matched at one end of the junction; a read error may be the cause. This sequence joins TRBV12-3 or TRBV12-4 and TRBJ2-5; either TRBD1 or TRBD2 may fit D (5 bases each). The CDR3 covers 14 residues. In DNA form, the CDR3 reads TGTGCCAGCAGTTTAGTTACTGGGGGAGAGACCCACTACTTC. It specifies CASSLVTGGETHYF.

This clonotype occurred a few times. The rearrangement links TRBV6-6 to TRBJ2-3; D is ambiguous. V lost 5 bases and J 2 bases, leaving 14 bases between the germline ends. The V gene's germline CDR1 is MNHNY and CDR2 SVGAGI (reference sequence). The CDR3 length is 15 residues. The CDR3 DNA follows: TGTGCCAGCAGTCCCCGAAACGAGGCCACAGATACGCAGTATTTT. The encoded protein is CASSPRNEATDTQYF.